A single sample is the source of the 18 T cell receptor beta chains below, sequenced in a study of shared clonotypes between healthy human individuals. This table comes from immunoSEQ multiplex PCR, and its TCRdb copy is limited to in-frame clones, with some not included. Counted here are about 2 million clones, less than 95% occurring once; the ten biggest clones make up approximately 1%. CD45RO negativity and positive selection for CCR7 defined naive CD8 cells, a population that excluded terminally differentiated effector memory CD45RA+ cells. Sequenced input: naive CD8+ T cells sorted from blood. The receptors were sampled from a man in his late teens or twenties in good health.

Regarding this clone: This same CDR3 is encoded by further DNA sequences in the sample. The V and J genes are TRBV2 and TRBJ2-7; maybe TRBD1 (5 bases). The germline CDR1 and CDR2 sequences are SNHLY and FYNNEI. V lost 1 base and J 1 base, leaving 8 bases between the germline ends. The CDR3 sequence is 14 residues long. The CDR3 region is CASSEGDSSYEQYF. The CDR3 DNA sequence: TGTGCCAGCAGTGAAGGTGACAGTTCCTACGAGCAGTACTTC.

The chain employs TRBV4-3 and TRBJ2-5, with D uncertain. Trimming cost V 0 bases and J 5 bases, with 13 bases left between them. This CDR3 comprises 15 residues. The germline V gene encodes CDR1 LGHNA and CDR2 YSLEER. CDR3 bases: TGCGCCAGCAGCCAAGATTACGTTTATCGTGAGACCCAGTACTTC. Residues: CASSQDYVYRETQYF.

CDR3 region: CASSQGWEQFF. The CDR3, as DNA: TGTGCCAGCAGCCAGGGGTGGGAGCAGTTCTTC. V usage is TRBV5-4 and J usage is TRBJ2-1, with a weak D call TRBD1 (6 bases). The CDR3 length is 11 residues. The V end was cut by 4 bases, the J end by 10 bases, with 9 bases between. Germline CDR1 SGHNT, CDR2 YYREEE (reference sequence).

The chain recombines TRBV5-1 with TRBJ2-5, with TRBD1 matching over 8 bases. Losses at the gene ends were 4 bases for V and 0 bases for J; bases not matched to a gene: 5. Germline-derived CDR1 and CDR2 are SGHRS and YFSETQ. The CDR3 length is 15 residues. This chain's CDR3 is CASSITGGYQETQYF. For the CDR3, the DNA is TGCGCCAGCAGCATAACAGGGGGATACCAAGAGACCCAGTACTTC. The entire variable domain, with the rest obtained from reference TRBV5-1 and TRBJ2-5, is as follows: KAGVTQTPRYLIKTRGQQVTLSCSPISGHRSVSWYQQTPGQGLQFLFEYFSETQRNKGNFPGRFSGRQFSNSRSEMNVSTLELGDSALYLCASSITGGYQETQYFGPGTRLLVL.

This chain links TRBV29-1 with TRBJ1-1, with TRBD1 as a possible D gene (5 bases). This CDR3 region has 13 residues. The germline gives CDR1 SQVTM, CDR2 ANQGSEA. Trimming took off 6 bases at V and 8 bases at J, with 19 bases between the two ends. The CDR3 loop reads CSVLGVHGTEAFF. CDR3 nucleotides: TGCAGCGTCCTAGGGGTTCATGGAACCGAAGCTTTCTTT.

The chain employs TRBV15 and TRBJ1-1; D gene uncertain. This CDR3 comprises 13 residues. Trimming took 0 bases from V and 4 from J, leaving 6 bases between them. Looked up from germline, CDR1 is LNHNV and CDR2 is YYDKDF (reference sequence). In nucleotides, the CDR3 is TGTGCCACCAGCAGAGAAGGTCCCACTGAAGCTTTCTTT. Translation: CATSREGPTEAFF.

The chain links TRBV28 to TRBJ2-7, with TRBD1 as a possible D gene (5 bases). The length of the CDR3 is 13 residues. Germline V gene lookup returns CDR1 MDHEN and CDR2 SYDVKM. Trimming stripped 2 bases from V and 4 bases from J, with 9 bases between. CDR3 protein: CASSLGRDYEQYF. CDR3 coding DNA: TGTGCCAGCAGTTTAGGCAGGGATTACGAGCAGTACTTC.

The chain joins TRBV10-1 to TRBJ2-2; 8 nucleotides align to TRBD1. There are 15 residues in the CDR3. After removal of 3 bases from V and 1 base from J, the junction contained 1 base not matched to a gene. Germline-derived CDR1 and CDR2 are WNHNN and SYGVQD (reference sequence). The CDR3: CASSEGTGNTGELFF. CDR3 nucleotide sequence: TGCGCCAGCAGTGAAGGGACAGGGAACACCGGGGAGCTGTTTTTT.

Comments on this clone: The identical CDR3 is also encoded by other nucleotide sequences in the sample. J is TRBJ2-7 and V is TRBV10-2, with D uncertain. This CDR3 spans 12 amino acids. Germline values: CDR1 WSHSY, CDR2 SAAADI. Trimming took 2 bases from V and 3 from J, leaving 5 bases between them. The CDR3 DNA is TGCGCCAGCAGTGAGCTCAACTACGAGCAGTACTTC. Translation: CASSELNYEQYF.

This clone was recorded only once. V usage is TRBV6-5 and J usage is TRBJ2-3; weak D call: TRBD1 (5 bases). Trimming removed 6 bases at V and 6 bases at J, with 16 bases between. The V gene's germline CDR1 is MNHEY and CDR2 SVGAGI. This CDR3 is built from 14 residues. This chain's CDR3 is CASSEDSSVDTQYF. CDR3 bases: TGTGCCAGCAGCGAAGACAGTTCGGTCGATACGCAGTATTTT.

The CDR3 sequence: CASSLTESSAYEQYF. The CDR3 DNA sequence: TGTGCCAGCAGCTTGACGGAATCCTCAGCCTACGAGCAGTACTTC. The chain uses TRBV5-4 and TRBJ2-7; D not certain. The CDR3 has 15 residues. Trimming took 1 base from V and 2 from J, leaving 13 bases between them. Germline assignment: CDR1 SGHNT and CDR2 YYREEE (reference sequence).

The chain has TRBV25-1 and TRBJ1-1; D is ambiguous. This CDR3 is 12 amino acids long. V gave up 4 bases and J gave up 4 bases, with 7 bases separating them. Germline CDR1 is MGHDK and CDR2 is SYGVNS. CDR3 sequence reads: CASSGWGTEAFF. The CDR3 DNA follows: TGTGCCAGCAGTGGGTGGGGCACTGAAGCTTTCTTT.

The chain couples TRBV14 to TRBJ2-7, with D uncertain. The germline V gene has CDR1 SGHDN and CDR2 FVKESK. The germline V and J ends were trimmed by 1 base and 0 bases, with 7 bases remaining between them. The CDR3 sequence is 14 residues long. The CDR3 sequence: CASSQVHSSYEQYF. CDR3 nucleotide sequence: TGTGCCAGCAGCCAAGTCCACAGCTCCTACGAGCAGTACTTC.

V gene TRBV7-2 combines with J gene TRBJ2-7, with TRBD2 identical over 7 bases. The CDR3 sequence is 15 residues long. V dropped 4 bases and J dropped 3; count of bases not matched to a gene: 9. Germline-derived CDR1 and CDR2 are SGHTA and FQGNSA. For the CDR3, the DNA is TGTGCCAGCAGCTGGCGGGGGACTTCTTTCTACGAGCAGTACTTC. Translated: CASSWRGTSFYEQYF. Full variable domain (missing parts from reference TRBV7-2 and TRBJ2-7): GAGVSQSPSNKVTEKGKDVELRCDPISGHTALYWYRQSLGQGLEFLIYFQGNSAPDKSGLPSDRFSAERTGGSVSTLTIQRTQQEDSAVYLCASSWRGTSFYEQYFGPGTRLTVT.

This chain uses TRBV7-9 with TRBJ1-4, with D possibly TRBD1 on 6 matching bases. Trimming pared 4 bases from V and 3 bases from J, leaving 12 bases between. The CDR3 covers 15 residues. Germline CDR1 is SEHNR and CDR2 is FQNEAQ (reference sequence). The CDR3 protein is CASSSTRGPNEKLFF. Here the CDR3 DNA reads TGTGCCAGCAGCTCAACCAGGGGCCCTAATGAAAAACTGTTTTTT.

The rearrangement joins TRBV28 to TRBJ2-2; TRBD1 agrees at 11 bases. With V trimmed by 0 bases and J by 3 bases, 0 bases remained unmatched. The germline V gene has CDR1 MDHEN and CDR2 SYDVKM. There are 16 residues in the CDR3. CDR3 sequence (DNA): TGTGCCAGCAGTTTATGGGGACAGGGGGACACCGGGGAGCTGTTTTTT. This gives the protein CASSLWGQGDTGELFF.

In the case of this clone: The junction and the germline gene differ at one end; a read error may be behind it. The chain is built from TRBV7-8 and TRBJ2-7; TRBD1 agrees at 7 bases. From germline, CDR1 is SGHVS and CDR2 FQNEAQ. This CDR3 has 16 amino acids. CDR3: CASSLAGTAILYEQYF. In nucleotides, the CDR3 is TGTGCCAGCAGCTTAGCCGGGACAGCCATACTCTACGAGCAATACTTC.

The V call is TRBV5-1, the J call TRBJ2-1, with D possibly matching TRBD2 (5 bases). V lost 4 bases and J lost 8, with 13 bases in between. Germline CDR1 SGHRS, CDR2 YFSETQ. This CDR3 is built from 13 residues. The CDR3 DNA reads as TGCGCCAGCAGCCCGAGCGGCTTGGATGAGCAGTTCTTC. This codes for CASSPSGLDEQFF.